This T cell receptor beta chain was recovered during a study of neurological immune-mediated disorders. This clonotype was picked up many times. The team produced cDNA through 5'RACE using 10-nucleotide random UMIs. TCRdb re-called the 5' RACE reads with MiXCR, one entry per CDR3 protein. The sample shows about 55,000 distinct CDR3 sequences, around 4.4% of them seen only once. From 2 million PBMCs stored at -80 C, the unsorted libraries were generated. CDR3 length: 13 residues. The germline V and J ends were trimmed by 1 base and 5 bases, with 11 bases remaining between them. Germline lookup yields CDR1 DFQATT and CDR2 SNEGSKA (reference sequence).

This clonotype was obtained from a man between 45 and 60 years old with multiple sclerosis. The V gene is TRBV20-1, the J gene TRBJ2-5; weak D call: TRBD2 (5 bases). Sequenced: PBMCs. The CDR3, as DNA: TGCAGTGCTAGAGCGGGGTCGCGTGAGACCCAGTACTTC. As protein: CSARAGSRETQYF.